One T cell receptor (beta chain) is described in this entry. A read error may account for a junction end that differs from germline. Starting from around 510 ng of total RNA, TCR beta cDNA was produced with a primer in the constant region. Slightly modified ARM-PCR with three nested multiplex PCR rounds yielded TCR beta libraries. Both of the initial two PCR rounds ran for approximately 11 cycles and employed TRBV1-TRBV30 forward primers alongside a C-beta reverse primer. From the multiplex PCR reads, TCRdb called clonotypes with MiXCR, one entry per CDR3 protein. The data contain 50,000 or so distinct CDR3 sequences, over 75% of them seen just once; the ten biggest clones take up approximately 25%. The record originates from a study of tumor-infiltrating lymphocytes in primary liver carcinoma. The length of the CDR3 is 15 residues. The V gene's germline CDR1 is LGHNA and CDR2 YSLEER. From unsorted bulk tissue weighing about 18-30 mg, DNA and RNA were co-extracted.

V is TRBV4-3 and J is TRBJ2-7; possibly TRBD2 for D (6 bases). The receptor's source is a man aged 40-49 years with primary liver carcinoma and hepatitis B virus infection. Sequenced input: liver tumor tissue from sampling region 5. Subset here: tumor region T5, tumor centre. CDR3 amino acids: CASSQDRVSGYEQYF. The CDR3 DNA is TGCGCCAGCAGCCAAGATCGGGTTAGCGGCTACGAGCAGTATTTC.